A selection of T cell receptor beta chains follows, all from one sample in a study of T-cell reconstitution after alpha-beta-depleted transplantation in children. Via MiXCR, TCRdb re-called the PCR reads, giving one row per CDR3 protein. The sample has a few hundred thousand distinct CDR3 sequences, about an eighth seen once. Sequencing was performed on PBMCs, mostly from graft donor cells, taken 360 days after TCRalphabeta/CD19-depleted stem cell transplant. The source of these receptors is a male patient younger than 18 who had a stem cell transplant for acute myeloid leukemia, so the T cells may come from the graft donor. CDR3s include the opening cysteine and the closing phenylalanine or tryptophan.

V: TRBV7-9
J: TRBJ1-5
CDR3: CASSSNSGQPQHF

V: TRBV7-2
J: TRBJ2-1
CDR3: CASSLGASSNEQFF

V: TRBV4-3
J: TRBJ2-7
CDR3: CASSLTSGSYYEQYF

V: TRBV10-3
J: TRBJ2-1
CDR3: CAISGTGRRNEQFF

V: TRBV4-3
J: TRBJ2-1
CDR3: CASSPGQPRISEQFF

V: TRBV27
J: TRBJ1-2
CDR3: CASRWGQGTYGYTF

V: TRBV7-9
J: TRBJ2-1
CDR3: CASSQTSVGLYEQFF

V: TRBV7-9
J: TRBJ2-7
CDR3: CASSWMTGDWYEQYF

V: TRBV5-1
J: TRBJ2-7
CDR3: CASSSQGASSYEQYF

V: TRBV6-6
J: TRBJ2-1
CDR3: CASSDLNEQFF

V: TRBV12-3/TRBV12-4
J: TRBJ2-7
CDR3: CASSKGTSGYEQYF

V: TRBV12-3/TRBV12-4
J: TRBJ2-1
CDR3: CASSSGPQGREGPYNEQFF

V: TRBV18
J: TRBJ2-1
CDR3: CASSPTSGTRHNEQFF

V: TRBV6-1
J: TRBJ2-1
CDR3: CASRISGSHNEQFF

V: TRBV21-1
J: TRBJ2-5
CDR3: CASSNPTSGPGQETQYF

V: TRBV7-3
J: TRBJ2-1
CDR3: CASSLTGLAFNEQFF

V: TRBV25-1
J: TRBJ2-7
CDR3: CASSGRQVPYEQYF

V: TRBV7-3
J: TRBJ1-1
CDR3: CASSLTGTGATEAFF

V: TRBV28
J: TRBJ2-7
CDR3: CASSFGDGDLYEQYF

V: TRBV29-1
J: TRBJ2-3
CDR3: CSVNSPSGTYTDTQYF

V: TRBV2
J: TRBJ2-1
CDR3: CASSDGAHNEQFF

V: TRBV11-2
J: TRBJ2-7
CDR3: CASSLTGVAGFYEQYF

V: TRBV15
J: TRBJ2-1
CDR3: CATSRDLGRSIYNEQFF

V: TRBV5-1
J: TRBJ2-2
CDR3: CASKLAGVAGELFF

V: TRBV4-3
J: TRBJ2-7
CDR3: CASSQVTGNSYEQYF

V: TRBV7-3
J: TRBJ2-3
CDR3: CASWGRLAASTDTQYF

V: TRBV7-9
J: TRBJ2-1
CDR3: CASSLLGQGRNEQFF

V: TRBV28
J: TRBJ2-1
CDR3: CASSLSPSGRSYNEQFF

V: TRBV7-3
J: TRBJ2-1
CDR3: CASSLTWGGGVPYNEQFF

V: TRBV7-2
J: TRBJ1-6
CDR3: CASSLRARDNSPLHF

V: TRBV12-3/TRBV12-4
J: TRBJ2-7
CDR3: CASSLSSEQYF

V: TRBV9
J: TRBJ2-7
CDR3: CASSSGTSGFHEQYF

V: TRBV7-3
J: TRBJ2-3
CDR3: CASSLMVFPDTQYF

V: TRBV7-2
J: TRBJ2-4
CDR3: CASSLRTGGRSRDIQYF

V: TRBV6-2/TRBV6-3
J: TRBJ2-1
CDR3: CASSLVPGEQFF

V: TRBV5-1
J: TRBJ2-7
CDR3: CASSSQGTATYEQYF

V: TRBV20-1
J: TRBJ2-7
CDR3: CSARVVGEQYF